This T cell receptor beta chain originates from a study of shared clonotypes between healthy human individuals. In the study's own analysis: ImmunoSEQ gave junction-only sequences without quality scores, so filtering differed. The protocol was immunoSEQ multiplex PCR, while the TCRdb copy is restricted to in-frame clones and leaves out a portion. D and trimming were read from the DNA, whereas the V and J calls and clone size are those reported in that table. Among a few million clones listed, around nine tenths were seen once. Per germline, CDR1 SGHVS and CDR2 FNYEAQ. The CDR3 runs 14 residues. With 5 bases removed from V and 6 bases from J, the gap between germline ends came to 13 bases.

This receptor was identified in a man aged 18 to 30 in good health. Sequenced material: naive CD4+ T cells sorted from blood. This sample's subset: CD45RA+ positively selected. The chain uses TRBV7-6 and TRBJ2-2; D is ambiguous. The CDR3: CASSPTLPPGELFF. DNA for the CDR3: TGTGCCAGCAGCCCGACTCTACCCCCCGGGGAGCTGTTTTTT.